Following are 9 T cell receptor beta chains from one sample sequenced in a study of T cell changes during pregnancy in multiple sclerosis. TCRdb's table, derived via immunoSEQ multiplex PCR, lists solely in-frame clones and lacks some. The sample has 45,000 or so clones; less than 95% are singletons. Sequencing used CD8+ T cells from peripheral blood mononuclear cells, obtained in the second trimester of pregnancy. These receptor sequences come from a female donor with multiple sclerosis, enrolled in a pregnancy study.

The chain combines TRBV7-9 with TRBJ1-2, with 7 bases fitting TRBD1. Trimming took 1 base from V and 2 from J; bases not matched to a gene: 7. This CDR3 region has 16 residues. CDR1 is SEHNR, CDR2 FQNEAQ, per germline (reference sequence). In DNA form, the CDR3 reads TGTGCCAGCAGCTTAGGGGTTACAGGGGCGAACTATGGCTACACCTTC. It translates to CASSLGVTGANYGYTF.

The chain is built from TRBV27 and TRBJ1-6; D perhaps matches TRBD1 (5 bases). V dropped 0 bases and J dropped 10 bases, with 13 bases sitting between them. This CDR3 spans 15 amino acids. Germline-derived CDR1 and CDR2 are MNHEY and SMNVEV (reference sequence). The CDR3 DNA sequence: TGTGCCAGCAGTTTATCGCCAGGGTTAGGCTCACCCCTCCACTTT. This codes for CASSLSPGLGSPLHF.

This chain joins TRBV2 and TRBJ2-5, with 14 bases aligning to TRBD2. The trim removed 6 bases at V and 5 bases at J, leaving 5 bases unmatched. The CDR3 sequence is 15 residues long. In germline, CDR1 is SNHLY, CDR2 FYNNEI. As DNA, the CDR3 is TGTGCCAGCAGAAGGACTAGCGGGGGGATGGAGACCCAGTACTTC. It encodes CASRRTSGGMETQYF.

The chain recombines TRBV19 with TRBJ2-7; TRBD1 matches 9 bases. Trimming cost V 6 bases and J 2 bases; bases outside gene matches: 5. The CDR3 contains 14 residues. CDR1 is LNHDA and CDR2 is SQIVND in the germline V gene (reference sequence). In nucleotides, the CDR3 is TGTGCCAGTAGCGCTGGGACAGGGACCTACGAGCAGTACTTC. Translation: CASSAGTGTYEQYF.

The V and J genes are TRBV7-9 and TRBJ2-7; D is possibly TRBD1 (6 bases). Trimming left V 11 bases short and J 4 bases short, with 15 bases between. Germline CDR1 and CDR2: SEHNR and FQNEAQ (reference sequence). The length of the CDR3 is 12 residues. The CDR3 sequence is CAGTTGAYEQYF. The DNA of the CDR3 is TGTGCCGGGACAACTGGCGCGTACGAGCAGTACTTC.

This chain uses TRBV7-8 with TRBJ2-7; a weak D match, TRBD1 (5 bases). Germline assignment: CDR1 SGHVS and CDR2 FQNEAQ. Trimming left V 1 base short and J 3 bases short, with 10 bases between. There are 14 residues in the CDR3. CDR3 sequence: CASSLVGRGYEQYF. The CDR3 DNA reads TGTGCCAGCAGCTTAGTAGGTAGGGGCTACGAGCAGTACTTC.

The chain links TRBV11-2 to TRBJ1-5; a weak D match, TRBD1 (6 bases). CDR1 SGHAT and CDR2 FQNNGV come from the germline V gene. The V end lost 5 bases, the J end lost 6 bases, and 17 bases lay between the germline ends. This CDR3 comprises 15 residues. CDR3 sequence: CASSQWGGLGQPQHF. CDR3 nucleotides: TGTGCCAGCAGCCAATGGGGGGGGCTGGGTCAGCCCCAGCATTTT.

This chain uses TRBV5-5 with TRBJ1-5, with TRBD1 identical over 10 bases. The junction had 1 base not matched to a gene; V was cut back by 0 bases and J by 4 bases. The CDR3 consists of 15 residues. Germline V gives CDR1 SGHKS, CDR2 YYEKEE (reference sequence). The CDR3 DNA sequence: TGTGCCAGCAGCTTGGAGGGACAGGGGAATCAGCCCCAGCATTTT. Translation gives CASSLEGQGNQPQHF.

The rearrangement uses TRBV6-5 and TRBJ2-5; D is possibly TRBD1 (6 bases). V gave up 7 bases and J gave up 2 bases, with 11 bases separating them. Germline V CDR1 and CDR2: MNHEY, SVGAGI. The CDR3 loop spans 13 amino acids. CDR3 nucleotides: TGTGCCAGCAATACAGGGTCGCAAGAGACCCAGTACTTC. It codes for CASNTGSQETQYF.